The 20 T cell receptor beta chains in this list originate from one sample, sequenced in a study of shared clonotypes between healthy human individuals. The method was immunoSEQ multiplex PCR; TCRdb's version includes in-frame clones alone and lacks a portion of them. The sample contains hundreds of thousands of clones, 70% to 75% of which appear only once. Sequenced material: memory CD4+ T cells sorted from blood. Noted subset: CD45RA-negative fraction. The source is a man under 40 in good health.

The chain uses TRBV7-2 and TRBJ2-7; D unresolved. CDR1 is SGHTA, CDR2 FQGNSA, per germline. V was shortened by 2 bases and J by 6 bases, with 11 bases between the two germline ends. The CDR3 runs to 13 residues. The CDR3 nucleotides are TGTGCCAGCAGCTTACATCAACATCGCGAGCAGTACTTC. The encoded protein is CASSLHQHREQYF.

The V call is TRBV7-8, the J call TRBJ2-1; D is perhaps TRBD2 (5 bases). The germline V and J ends were trimmed by 5 bases and 7 bases, with 18 bases remaining between them. CDR3 size: 15 residues. The V gene's germline CDR1 is SGHVS and CDR2 FQNEAQ. The CDR3 nucleotides are TGTGCCAGCAGCAACCCAGGACTGGACGGGAATGAGCAGTTCTTC. Its translation: CASSNPGLDGNEQFF.

The chain links TRBV19 to TRBJ2-7; the D gene is possibly TRBD1 (7 bases). Germline values: CDR1 LNHDA, CDR2 SQIVND (reference sequence). V dropped 3 bases and J dropped 5 bases, with 17 bases sitting between them. The CDR3 is made up of 15 amino acids. DNA for the CDR3: TGTGCCAGTAGTATTGGGGGGACAGCGCGTCACGAGCAGTACTTC. It codes for CASSIGGTARHEQYF.

This clone appeared a few times. The chain couples TRBV28 to TRBJ1-2; D possibly corresponds to TRBD1 (6 bases). Germline CDR1 and CDR2: MDHEN and SYDVKM. The CDR3 contains 15 residues. Trimming cost V 1 base and J 2 bases, with 11 bases left between them. CDR3 protein: CASSLFGGPNYGYTF. The CDR3 nucleotides read TGTGCCAGCAGTTTATTTGGGGGCCCGAACTATGGCTACACCTTC.

This chain uses TRBV11-1 with TRBJ1-1; D is ambiguous. Trimming removed 4 bases at V and 0 bases at J, with 12 bases between. The CDR3 length is 15 residues. Germline V gene lookup returns CDR1 SGHAT and CDR2 FQDESV (reference sequence). The CDR3: CASSWPGRLNTEAFF. The CDR3 DNA is TGTGCCAGCAGCTGGCCCGGGCGGCTGAACACTGAAGCTTTCTTT.

J is TRBJ2-1 and V is TRBV6-5; D might be TRBD2 (5 bases). Germline V gives CDR1 MNHEY, CDR2 SVGAGI. The ends were cut back, 0 bases at V and 0 bases at J, with 9 bases in the middle. CDR3 length equals 16 residues. CDR3 in DNA: TGTGCCAGCAGTTACTCGAGAGGGAGCTCCTACAATGAGCAGTTCTTC. This translates into CASSYSRGSSYNEQFF.

This clone appeared once. The V and J genes are TRBV18 and TRBJ2-1; 12 nucleotides match TRBD2. J was trimmed by 2 bases and V by 3 bases; bases with no gene match: 5. In germline, CDR1 is KGHSH, CDR2 LQKENI. The CDR3 loop spans 17 amino acids. For the CDR3, the DNA is TGTGCCAGCTCACCCGGGACTAGCGGGTGGACCTACAATGAGCAGTTCTTC. It is translated as CASSPGTSGWTYNEQFF.

This chain uses TRBV7-2 with TRBJ2-5; 10 bases are a match to TRBD1. The CDR3 contains 14 residues. Trimming removed 5 bases from V and 5 bases from J; junction bases left unmatched: 5. Germline CDR1 is SGHTA and CDR2 is FQGNSA. CDR3 region: CASSRQGAGETQYF. DNA for the CDR3: TGTGCCAGCAGCCGACAGGGGGCGGGGGAGACCCAGTACTTC.

This clone was picked up a small number of times. The V call is TRBV19, the J call TRBJ2-1, with 9 bases lining up with TRBD2. The CDR3 has 17 amino acids. The germline CDR1 and CDR2 sequences are LNHDA and SQIVND (reference sequence). Trimming cost V 4 bases and J 1 base; bases outside gene matches: 8. The CDR3: CASSTRGLAASYNEQFF. The CDR3 bases are TGTGCCAGTAGTACCCGGGGACTAGCAGCATCCTACAATGAGCAGTTCTTC. Full variable domain (rest looked up from reference TRBV19 and TRBJ2-1): DGGITQSPKYLFRKEGQNVTLSCEQNLNHDAMYWYRQDPGQGLRLIYYSQIVNDFQKGDIAEGYSVSREKKESFPLTVTSAQKNPTAFYLCASSTRGLAASYNEQFFGPGTRLTVL.

The rearrangement links TRBV10-2 to TRBJ2-7, with a tentative D call TRBD2 (6 bases). CDR3 length equals 15 residues. With 5 bases removed from V and 2 bases from J, the gap between germline ends came to 16 bases. Per the germline V gene, CDR1 is WSHSY and CDR2 is SAAADI. The CDR3, as DNA: TGCGCCAGCAGTTTACCGGGACTTCCCGCCTACGAGCAGTACTTC. This translates into CASSLPGLPAYEQYF.

This sequence joins TRBV6-5 and TRBJ1-4; no reliable D call. Trimming removed 6 bases at V and 0 bases at J, with 11 bases between. Germline-derived CDR1 and CDR2 are MNHEY and SVGAGI. This CDR3 comprises 15 residues. DNA of the CDR3: TGTGCCAGCAGCTACAATCCATCAACTAATGAAAAACTGTTTTTT. It encodes CASSYNPSTNEKLFF.

V is TRBV7-2 and J is TRBJ2-3; D may be TRBD2 (6 bases). Trimming took 8 bases from V and 0 from J, leaving 18 bases between them. CDR1 SGHTA and CDR2 FQGNSA come from the germline V gene. This CDR3 region has 16 residues. CDR3: CASGAGRDWSTDTQYF. Here the CDR3 DNA reads TGTGCCAGCGGAGCCGGAAGGGACTGGAGCACAGATACGCAGTATTTT.

This chain joins TRBV29-1 and TRBJ2-7, with D tentatively TRBD1 (5 bases). CDR1 and CDR2 from the germline V gene are SQVTM and ANQGSEA. The CDR3 has 13 residues. V gave up 4 bases and J gave up 6 bases, with 16 bases separating them. The CDR3 nucleotides are TGCAGCGTTGGGGTCAGGGTAGACTCCGAGCAGTACTTC. Protein sequence: CSVGVRVDSEQYF.

The CDR3 sequence: CASSFRGEVNTEAFF. CDR3 bases: TGTGCCAGCAGTTTTAGGGGGGAAGTGAACACTGAAGCTTTCTTT. V is TRBV28 and J is TRBJ1-1; weak D call: TRBD1 (6 bases). Looked up from germline, CDR1 is MDHEN and CDR2 is SYDVKM. Deletions cut 3 bases from V and 0 bases from J, with 11 bases between. The CDR3 loop spans 15 amino acids.

The genes are TRBV2 and TRBJ1-4; unclear D gene. Germline values: CDR1 SNHLY, CDR2 FYNNEI. The CDR3 is made up of 15 amino acids. Deletions cut 6 bases from V and 6 bases from J, with 17 bases between. CDR3 loop: CASSDPNQSDEKLFF. The DNA for the CDR3 is TGTGCCAGCAGCGACCCAAACCAAAGTGATGAAAAACTGTTTTTT.

The J gene is TRBJ2-7, the V gene TRBV2; TRBD2 aligns across 8 bases. V lost 4 bases to trimming and J lost 1 base; unmatched junction nucleotides: 9. The CDR3 is 16 residues long. Per germline, CDR1 SNHLY and CDR2 FYNNEI. The CDR3 reads CASSAELAGWSYEQYF. The CDR3 nucleotides are TGTGCCAGCAGTGCTGAGCTAGCGGGCTGGTCCTACGAGCAGTACTTC.

This clone has just a few counts. The genes are TRBV16 and TRBJ2-2; a weak D match, TRBD1 (6 bases). Germline loops: CDR1 KGHSY, CDR2 FQNENV. V lost 2 bases to trimming and J lost 6 bases, with 10 bases between them. The CDR3 loop spans 14 amino acids. CDR3 in amino acids: CASSQTRGSGELFF. The CDR3 DNA is TGTGCCAGCAGCCAAACCAGGGGATCCGGGGAGCTGTTTTTT.

This rearrangement joins TRBV5-4 to TRBJ2-2; D unresolved. Trimming pared 4 bases from V and 0 bases from J, leaving 16 bases between. The CDR3 runs to 17 residues. Germline V lookup: CDR1 SGHNT, CDR2 YYREEE (reference sequence). The CDR3: CASSPGGGSANTGELFF. CDR3 in DNA: TGTGCCAGCAGCCCAGGTGGTGGCAGCGCGAACACCGGGGAGCTGTTTTTT.

This chain connects TRBV28 to TRBJ2-3; 7 bases are shared with TRBD2. The CDR3 runs 16 residues. The J segment lost 1 base and the V segment lost 3 bases, leaving 7 bases of the junction unmatched. CDR1 is MDHEN and CDR2 is SYDVKM in the germline V gene. The DNA for the CDR3 is TGTGCCAGCAGTTTGCGGCGCGGGAGTGGCACAGATACGCAGTATTTT. Its translation is CASSLRRGSGTDTQYF.

This clone was observed a few times. V and J are TRBV2 and TRBJ2-6; either TRBD1 or TRBD2 may fit D (5 bases each). Germline V gives CDR1 SNHLY, CDR2 FYNNEI. The CDR3 contains 15 residues. V was trimmed by 6 bases and J by 3 bases, leaving 12 bases between them. The CDR3 spells CASRRGAGGANVLTF. The CDR3, as DNA: TGTGCCAGCAGGCGAGGGGCGGGTGGGGCCAACGTCCTGACTTTC.